These 12 T cell receptor beta chains came from one sample sequenced in a study of blood T cell repertoires in COVID-19. Method: immunoSEQ multiplex PCR; TCRdb's copy keeps in-frame clones and lacks some. The sample holds 300,000 or so clones, around 86% seen once. The specimen sequenced was peripheral blood. Receptors originate from a man aged 50 or older with active or convalescent COVID-19.

The J gene is TRBJ2-7, the V gene TRBV9; tentative D call: TRBD2 (5 bases). Looked up from germline, CDR1 is SGDLS and CDR2 is YYNGEE. The CDR3 length is 14 residues. V lost 0 bases and J 1 base, leaving 8 bases between the germline ends. CDR3 sequence: CASSVGGLSYEQYF. The CDR3 nucleotides are TGTGCCAGCAGCGTAGGAGGGCTATCCTACGAGCAGTACTTC.

Only one count was recorded for this clone. This chain joins TRBV27 and TRBJ2-3; weak D call: TRBD2 (6 bases). Trimming removed 1 base from V and 3 bases from J, with 17 bases in between. There are 17 residues in the CDR3. Germline values: CDR1 MNHEY, CDR2 SMNVEV (reference sequence). The CDR3 region is CASSLWGGATETDTQYF. In DNA form, the CDR3 reads TGTGCCAGCAGTTTATGGGGAGGAGCGACAGAGACAGATACGCAGTATTTT.

The chain combines TRBV18 with TRBJ1-1; D might be TRBD1 (6 bases). Germline-derived CDR1 and CDR2 are KGHSH and LQKENI. The V gene lost 1 base and the J gene lost 1 base, with 10 bases spanning the gap. The CDR3 runs to 15 residues. The CDR3 spells CASSPREGENTEAFF. CDR3 bases: TGTGCCAGCTCACCACGGGAGGGGGAGAACACTGAAGCTTTCTTT.

This chain connects TRBV4-2 to TRBJ2-2; 9 nucleotides match TRBD2. The CDR3 extends over 16 amino acids. Germline assignment: CDR1 LGHNA and CDR2 YNFKEQ. V lost 1 base and J lost 3; bases outside the gene matches: 3. The chain's CDR3 is CASSQVSGGDTGELFF. In DNA, the CDR3 is TGTGCCAGCAGCCAAGTTAGCGGGGGAGACACCGGGGAGCTGTTTTTT.

The gene calls are TRBV27 and TRBJ2-1; 8 nucleotides match TRBD1. This CDR3 has 15 amino acids. Trimming removed 1 base from V and 3 bases from J; junction bases left unmatched: 2. Looked up from germline, CDR1 is MNHEY and CDR2 is SMNVEV (reference sequence). The CDR3 is CASSLYGTGYNEQFF. As DNA, the CDR3 is TGTGCCAGCAGTTTATATGGGACAGGCTACAATGAGCAGTTCTTC.

This rearrangement joins TRBV28 to TRBJ2-7, with TRBD1 matching 9 bases. This CDR3 region has 15 residues. Losses at the gene ends were 7 bases for V and 1 base for J; bases not matched to a gene: 8. Germline loops: CDR1 MDHEN, CDR2 SYDVKM. The CDR3 DNA is TGTGCCAGCACACCAACAGGGGGCATGTCCTACGAGCAGTACTTC. As protein: CASTPTGGMSYEQYF.

Comment on this clone: Its ends do not fully match the called genes, so a read error is possible. The chain joins TRBV10-3 to TRBJ2-1; the D is unclear. This CDR3 has 15 amino acids. The V gene's germline CDR1 is ENHRY and CDR2 SYGVKD. CDR3 loop: CATSEEESSYNEQFF. The CDR3 DNA is TGTGCCACCAGTGAAGAGGAGAGCTCCTACAATGAGCAGTTCTTC.

The chain joins TRBV12-3 or TRBV12-4 to TRBJ2-5; 10 positions agree with TRBD1. The length of the CDR3 is 13 residues. The J segment lost 4 bases and the V segment lost 6 bases, leaving 2 bases of the junction unmatched. The CDR3 is CASRRTGGETQYF. The CDR3 bases are TGTGCCAGCAGAAGGACAGGGGGAGAGACCCAGTACTTC.

The J gene is TRBJ1-6, the V gene TRBV16; D ambiguous. Germline-derived CDR1 and CDR2 are KGHSY and FQNENV. This CDR3 is built from 15 residues. Trimming cost V 0 bases and J 7 bases, with 10 bases left between them. In DNA form, the CDR3 reads TGTGCCAGCAGCCAATCGAGGGTAGGGAATTCACCCCTCCACTTT. This encodes CASSQSRVGNSPLHF.

The chain's CDR3 is CASRRWDRGGEQYF. CDR3 nucleotide sequence: TGTGCCAGCAGAAGATGGGACAGGGGTGGCGAGCAGTACTTC. The chain carries TRBV2 and TRBJ2-7, with TRBD1 matching over 10 bases. After removal of 6 bases from V and 6 bases from J, the junction contained 8 bases not matched to a gene. Germline loops: CDR1 SNHLY, CDR2 FYNNEI. The CDR3 spans 14 residues.

The chain is built from TRBV15 and TRBJ2-5; the D gene is possibly TRBD2 (5 bases). Germline V gives CDR1 LNHNV, CDR2 YYDKDF (reference sequence). This CDR3 is 16 amino acids long. Trimming stripped 3 bases from V and 7 bases from J, with 21 bases between. The CDR3 nucleotides are TGTGCCACCAGCAGGGCGAATAGCGCCGGCGGTGTGACCCAGTACTTC. Protein product: CATSRANSAGGVTQYF.

The rearrangement uses TRBV6-4 and TRBJ2-1, with unresolved D. Trimming took 5 bases from V and 7 from J, leaving 12 bases between them. The CDR3 loop spans 13 amino acids. Germline loops: CDR1 MRHNA, CDR2 SNTAGT. CDR3 nucleotides: TGTGCCAGCAGTAAGGAAAGCGAAAATGAGCAGTTCTTC. This codes for CASSKESENEQFF.